The 24 T cell receptor beta chains below come from one sample, sequenced in a study of blood T cell repertoires in COVID-19 (TCRdb year 2020). The library was made by the immunoSEQ multiplex PCR assay. The table was pulled from immuneACCESS by TCRdb, which kept in-frame rearrangements only. Such tables lose some clones; where checked, under half of the loss comes from unresolved V genes, and the rest has no known cause. The sample contains 190,000 or so clones, 85% of them found a single time. The ten most abundant clones make up roughly 0.91% of the sample. Sequenced input: peripheral blood. The receptors stem from a man between 60 and 75 years old with COVID-19, enrolled during active disease.

The count of this clone is one. The CDR3: CAWSVVWTSPTYNSPLHF. The CDR3 nucleotides read TGTGCCTGGAGTGTAGTTTGGACAAGTCCTACCTATAATTCACCCCTCCACTTT. V is TRBV30 and J is TRBJ1-6; perhaps TRBD1 as D (5 bases). Per germline, CDR1 GTSNPN and CDR2 SVGIG (reference sequence). V lost 0 bases to trimming and J lost 2 bases, with 17 bases between them. The CDR3 is made up of 18 amino acids.

The rearrangement links TRBV6-2 or TRBV6-3 to TRBJ1-4; possible D gene TRBD1, 6 bases. CDR3 length: 16 residues. Germline loops: CDR1 MNHEY, CDR2 SVGEGT. Trimming left V 5 bases short and J 0 bases short, with 13 bases between. As DNA, the CDR3 is TGTGCCAGCAGTGATACAAGGACAGCAACTAATGAAAAACTGTTTTTT. Protein: CASSDTRTATNEKLFF.

The J gene is TRBJ2-7, the V gene TRBV20-1; perhaps TRBD2 as D (6 bases). There are 14 residues in the CDR3. V dropped 3 bases and J dropped 2 bases, with 14 bases sitting between them. Germline V gene lookup returns CDR1 DFQATT and CDR2 SNEGSKA (reference sequence). Here the CDR3 reads CSASTGTEAYEQYF. CDR3 nucleotide sequence: TGCAGTGCTAGTACCGGGACTGAGGCCTACGAGCAGTACTTC.

Only one count was recorded for this clone. The CDR3 here is CAWSRQGETQYF. CDR3 coding DNA: TGTGCCTGGAGTAGGCAGGGAGAGACCCAGTACTTC. The genes are TRBV30 and TRBJ2-5, with a tentative D call TRBD1 (5 bases). CDR3 length: 12 amino acids. Germline CDR1 reads GTSNPN; CDR2 reads SVGIG (reference sequence). The V gene lost 2 bases and the J gene lost 4 bases, with 8 bases spanning the gap.

The rearrangement links TRBV9 to TRBJ2-1; unclear D gene. Between the trimmed V and J ends, which lost 1 base and 6 bases, there was a span of 8 bases. CDR1 is SGDLS and CDR2 is YYNGEE in the germline V gene. This CDR3 region has 13 residues. CDR3 amino acids: CASSVIPGNEQFF. CDR3 in DNA: TGTGCCAGCAGCGTAATACCAGGCAATGAGCAGTTCTTC.

J is TRBJ2-7 and V is TRBV18; perhaps TRBD2 as D (5 bases). Trimming left V 3 bases short and J 1 base short, with 19 bases between. The CDR3 consists of 17 residues. CDR1 is KGHSH and CDR2 is LQKENI in the germline V gene. The CDR3 loop is CASSPYPRGPDSYEQYF. CDR3 DNA sequence: TGTGCCAGCTCACCGTACCCTCGGGGTCCCGATTCCTACGAGCAGTACTTC.

This chain joins TRBV27 and TRBJ1-5, with a possible D match to TRBD1 (6 bases). Germline CDR1 MNHEY, CDR2 SMNVEV (reference sequence). This CDR3 has 13 residues. Deletions cut 9 bases from V and 9 bases from J, with 18 bases between. Here the CDR3 DNA reads TGTGCCAGTTCTCGAGACAGGTCGTTGCCCCAGCATTTT. This sequence encodes CASSRDRSLPQHF.

CDR3 loop: CASSSGGRGYSYEQYF. The CDR3 region has the DNA TGTGCCAGCAGCAGCGGTGGCAGGGGATACTCCTACGAGCAGTACTTC. The chain carries TRBV6-2 or TRBV6-3 and TRBJ2-7, with D possibly matching TRBD1 (6 bases). The germline V and J ends were trimmed by 6 bases and 0 bases, with 18 bases remaining between them. Germline CDR1 is MNHEY and CDR2 is SVGEGT. The CDR3 contains 16 residues.

The gene calls are TRBV5-6 and TRBJ2-5; TRBD2 matches at 8 bases. The CDR3 is 16 amino acids. V lost 1 base and J lost 5; bases outside the gene matches: 10. Germline CDR1 reads SGHDT; CDR2 reads YYEEEE. CDR3 nucleotides: TGTGCCAGCAGCTTGTTCGGCGGGAGGCTCTGGGAGACCCAGTACTTC. Amino acid sequence: CASSLFGGRLWETQYF.

This sequence joins TRBV11-2 and TRBJ2-2; unclear D gene. The V gene lost 2 bases and the J gene lost 6 bases, with 4 bases spanning the gap. This CDR3 has 12 residues. Per germline, CDR1 SGHAT and CDR2 FQNNGV. The CDR3 DNA reads as TGTGCCAGCAGCTTATCCGCCGGGGAGCTGTTTTTT. Protein: CASSLSAGELFF.

J is TRBJ2-2 and V is TRBV19; 9 positions agree with TRBD2. Germline-derived CDR1 and CDR2 are LNHDA and SQIVND (reference sequence). Trimming removed 5 bases from V and 6 bases from J; junction bases left unmatched: 4. The CDR3 has 14 amino acids. The chain's CDR3 is CASSSGGRAGELFF. CDR3 DNA: TGTGCCAGTAGTTCCGGCGGGAGGGCCGGGGAGCTGTTTTTT. Full variable domain (remainder filled in from reference TRBV19 and TRBJ2-2): DGGITQSPKYLFRKEGQNVTLSCEQNLNHDAMYWYRQDPGQGLRLIYYSQIVNDFQKGDIAEGYSVSREKKESFPLTVTSAQKNPTAFYLCASSSGGRAGELFFGEGSRLTVL.

V gene TRBV7-2 combines with J gene TRBJ2-1, with 10 bases matching TRBD2. V was pared by 5 bases and J by 3 bases, with 10 bases of the junction left unmatched. The germline gives CDR1 SGHTA, CDR2 FQGNSA. CDR3 length equals 17 residues. CDR3 residues: CASSPHGTSVVYNEQFF. The CDR3 DNA is TGTGCCAGCAGCCCGCACGGGACTAGCGTTGTCTACAATGAGCAGTTCTTC. The whole variable domain, remainder taken from reference TRBV7-2 and TRBJ2-1, is GAGVSQSPSNKVTEKGKDVELRCDPISGHTALYWYRQSLGQGLEFLIYFQGNSAPDKSGLPSDRFSAERTGGSVSTLTIQRTQQEDSAVYLCASSPHGTSVVYNEQFFGPGTRLTVL.

The genes are TRBV19 and TRBJ2-1, with 8 bases fitting TRBD1. With 2 bases clipped from V and 2 bases from J, the junction kept 2 bases outside the gene matches. This CDR3 is built from 15 residues. Looked up from germline, CDR1 is LNHDA and CDR2 is SQIVND (reference sequence). CDR3 in amino acids: CASSISGGPYNEQFF. DNA for the CDR3: TGTGCCAGTAGTATATCAGGGGGCCCCTACAATGAGCAGTTCTTC.

A word on this clone: Other DNA sequences in the sample encode the same CDR3. V gene TRBV18 combines with J gene TRBJ1-5, with a tentative D call TRBD1 (6 bases). Between the trimmed V and J ends, which lost 3 bases and 4 bases, there was a span of 7 bases. Germline lookup yields CDR1 KGHSH and CDR2 LQKENI. This CDR3 region has 13 residues. CDR3 amino acids: CASSPGQNQPQHF. The CDR3 region has the DNA TGTGCCAGCTCACCGGGACAAAATCAGCCCCAGCATTTT.

This chain links TRBV7-9 with TRBJ1-2, with no clear D. Germline V gene data show CDR1 as SEHNR and CDR2 as FQNEAQ (reference sequence). V gave up 5 bases and J gave up 2 bases, with 15 bases separating them. The CDR3 covers 15 residues. For the CDR3, the DNA is TGTGCCAGCAGCCCCCCGTCCTGGCAGAACTATGGCTACACCTTC. Translation: CASSPPSWQNYGYTF. Together with reference TRBV7-9 and TRBJ1-2, the CDR3 gives the full variable domain: DTGVSQNPRHKITKRGQNVTFRCDPISEHNRLYWYRQTLGQGPEFLTYFQNEAQLEKSRLLSDRFSAERPKGSFSTLEIQRTEQGDSAMYLCASSPPSWQNYGYTFGSGTRLTVV.

The chain employs TRBV24-1 and TRBJ1-6; D perhaps matches TRBD1 (6 bases). This CDR3 has 15 amino acids. V lost 6 bases to trimming and J lost 9 bases, with 17 bases between them. Germline CDR1 reads KGHDR; CDR2 reads SFDVKD. The CDR3 DNA is TGTGCCACCAGTTTGTGGGCAGGGGCACGTTCACCCCTCCACTTT. Translating it yields CATSLWAGARSPLHF.

This chain connects TRBV2 to TRBJ1-2; TRBD1 might be the D (6 bases). Trimming pared 6 bases from V and 8 bases from J, leaving 16 bases between. Germline CDR1 is SNHLY and CDR2 is FYNNEI. The CDR3 is 13 amino acids. The CDR3 region has the DNA TGTGCCAGCAGAGCCGGGACACCTTCCGGCTACACCTTC. Encoded protein: CASRAGTPSGYTF.

The chain carries TRBV5-1 and TRBJ2-1; tentative D call: TRBD1 (7 bases). The germline CDR1 and CDR2 sequences are SGHRS and YFSETQ. CDR3 length: 15 amino acids. V was cut by 1 base and J by 6 bases, with 14 bases left in between. The CDR3 here is CASSLTGEVSNEQFF. The CDR3, as DNA: TGCGCCAGCAGCTTGACAGGGGAGGTCAGCAATGAGCAGTTCTTC.

This chain joins TRBV30 and TRBJ1-5; D is undetermined. Trimming removed 0 bases from V and 4 bases from J, with 10 bases in between. The CDR3 consists of 14 residues. Germline V gives CDR1 GTSNPN, CDR2 SVGIG (reference sequence). CDR3 nucleotides: TGTGCCTGGAGTGTACTCACAGAAAATCAGCCCCAGCATTTT. This gives the protein CAWSVLTENQPQHF.

The gene calls are TRBV5-4 and TRBJ2-1; tentatively, D is TRBD2 (6 bases). The CDR3 has 15 residues. The germline V gene encodes CDR1 SGHNT and CDR2 YYREEE (reference sequence). The V end was cut by 0 bases, the J end by 3 bases, with 10 bases between. CDR3 sequence: CASSLGGGIYNEQFF. DNA for the CDR3: TGTGCCAGCAGCTTGGGTGGCGGGATCTACAATGAGCAGTTCTTC.

The chain carries TRBV5-1 and TRBJ1-4; no definite D call. From germline, CDR1 is SGHRS and CDR2 YFSETQ. Trimming left V 4 bases short and J 8 bases short, with 21 bases between. This CDR3 region has 16 residues. The CDR3 loop reads CASSLDPGSTNEKLFF. CDR3 DNA: TGCGCCAGCAGCCTTGACCCGGGGAGTACGAACGAAAAACTGTTTTTT.

The genes are TRBV4-2 and TRBJ2-7; TRBD2 agrees at 13 bases. With 4 bases clipped from V and 7 bases from J, the junction kept 10 bases outside the gene matches. This CDR3 spans 16 amino acids. In germline, CDR1 is LGHNA, CDR2 YNFKEQ. DNA for the CDR3: TGTGCCAGCAGCCGGAGACTAGCGGGAGGAGTAGGGGAGCAGTACTTC. This gives the protein CASSRRLAGGVGEQYF.

The chain employs TRBV10-2 and TRBJ1-2; 12 bases are a match to TRBD1. The CDR3 loop spans 15 amino acids. Per germline, CDR1 WSHSY and CDR2 SAAADI. V shed 8 bases, J shed 8 bases, and the junction held 12 bases outside the gene matches. The CDR3 region has the DNA TGCGCCAGCGGTTCCGGGACAGGGGGCGCCGGGGGCTACACCTTC. Protein: CASGSGTGGAGGYTF.

This clone was detected only once. The chain employs TRBV14 and TRBJ1-1, with D unresolved. The CDR3 has 14 residues. Looked up from germline, CDR1 is SGHDN and CDR2 is FVKESK. With 3 bases removed from V and 4 bases from J, the gap between germline ends came to 12 bases. CDR3 loop: CASSHQPRGTEAFF. The CDR3 DNA reads TGTGCCAGCAGCCACCAGCCCCGGGGCACTGAAGCTTTCTTT. Together with reference TRBV14 and TRBJ1-1, the CDR3 gives the full variable domain: EAGVTQFPSHSVIEKGQTVTLRCDPISGHDNLYWYRRVMGKEIKFLLHFVKESKQDESGMPNNRFLAERTGGTYSTLKVQPAELEDSGVYFCASSHQPRGTEAFFGQGTRLTVV.